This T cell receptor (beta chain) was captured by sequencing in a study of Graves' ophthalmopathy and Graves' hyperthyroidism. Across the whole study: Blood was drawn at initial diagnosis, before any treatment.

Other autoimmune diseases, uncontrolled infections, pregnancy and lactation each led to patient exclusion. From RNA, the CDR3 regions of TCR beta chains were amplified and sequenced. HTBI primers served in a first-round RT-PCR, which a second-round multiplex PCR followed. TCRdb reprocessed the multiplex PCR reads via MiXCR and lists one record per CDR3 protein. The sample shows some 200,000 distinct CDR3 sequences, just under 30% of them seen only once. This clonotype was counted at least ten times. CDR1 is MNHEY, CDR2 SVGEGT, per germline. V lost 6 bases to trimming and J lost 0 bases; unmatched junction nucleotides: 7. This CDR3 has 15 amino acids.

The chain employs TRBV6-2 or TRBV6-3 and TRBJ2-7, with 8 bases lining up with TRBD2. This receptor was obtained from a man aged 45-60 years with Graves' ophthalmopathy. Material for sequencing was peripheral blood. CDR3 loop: CASRTGLAYSYEQYF. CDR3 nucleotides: TGTGCCAGCAGAACCGGACTAGCTTACTCCTACGAGCAGTACTTC.